These 25 T cell receptor beta chains originate from one sample sequenced in a study of CD8+CD57+ T cells in acquired aplastic anemia. For sequencing, patients were chosen who had shown expansion of CD8+CD57+ cells by flow cytometry. The template used for profiling TCR beta VDJ and CDR3 was genomic DNA. TCRdb itself ran the reads through MiXCR, one entry per CDR3 protein. The sample consists of approximately 150,000 distinct CDR3 sequences, more than 45% of them appearing once. Sequencing used sorted CD4+, CD8+, or CD8+CD57+ T cells (not recorded which) from PBMCs. The receptors here all came from a human donor with aplastic anemia.

The rearrangement joins TRBV20-1 to TRBJ1-6; possibly TRBD1 for D (6 bases). This CDR3 is 14 amino acids long. The V gene's germline CDR1 is DFQATT and CDR2 SNEGSKA (reference sequence). The ends were cut back, 0 bases at V and 9 bases at J, with 12 bases in the middle. The CDR3: CSAREPRGSSPLHF. DNA of the CDR3: TGCAGTGCTAGAGAACCCAGGGGTAGTTCACCCCTCCACTTT.

This clonotype was picked up many times. This chain connects TRBV6-1 to TRBJ2-3, with TRBD1 as a possible D gene (6 bases). This CDR3 is 14 amino acids long. V lost 4 bases and J 3 bases, leaving 11 bases between the germline ends. Germline V gene lookup returns CDR1 MNHNS and CDR2 SASEGT. CDR3 nucleotides: TGTGCCAGCAGTGGCAGGGGTGGGACAGATACGCAGTATTTT. This codes for CASSGRGGTDTQYF.

There are a few counts of this clonotype. A read error may be the cause here, since a much bigger clone is one base away. The gene calls are TRBV7-3 and TRBJ2-2; a weak D match, TRBD1 (5 bases). Germline values: CDR1 SGHTA, CDR2 FQGTGA. V dropped 3 bases and J dropped 6 bases, with 11 bases sitting between them. The CDR3 is made up of 14 amino acids. The CDR3 is CASSLDKASGELFF. The CDR3, as DNA: TGTGCCAGCAGCTTGGACAAGGCATCCGGGGAGCTGTTTTTT.

This chain connects TRBV12-3 or TRBV12-4 to TRBJ1-1; D is uncertain. V lost 0 bases and J 1 base, leaving 6 bases between the germline ends. The CDR3 consists of 14 residues. CDR3 nucleotides: TGTGCCAGCAGTTTAGCGGGGAAGAACACTGAAGCTTTCTTT. Translated: CASSLAGKNTEAFF.

A single count supports this clonotype. J is TRBJ1-5 and V is TRBV20-1; D is unclear. This CDR3 region has 17 residues. Looked up from germline, CDR1 is DFQATT and CDR2 is SNEGSKA (reference sequence). Trimming took off 1 base at V and 1 base at J, with 17 bases between the two ends. The CDR3 here is CSARASDWTVSNQPQHF. CDR3 coding DNA: TGCAGTGCTAGAGCCTCGGATTGGACGGTGAGCAATCAGCCCCAGCATTTT.

This clonotype was seen repeatedly, ten times or more. The chain has TRBV20-1 and TRBJ1-1, with a tentative D call TRBD1 (6 bases). The CDR3 covers 13 residues. V was pared by 5 bases and J by 4 bases, with 14 bases between. Germline CDR1 reads DFQATT; CDR2 reads SNEGSKA (reference sequence). The CDR3 is CSAGDRSSTEAFF. As DNA, the CDR3 is TGCAGTGCTGGCGACAGGTCCAGCACTGAAGCTTTCTTT.

This clonotype has more than one count but fewer than ten. This may stem from a read error, because a much larger clone lies one nucleotide away. The rearrangement uses TRBV7-9 and TRBJ2-7, with 8 bases lining up with TRBD1. Germline-derived CDR1 and CDR2 are SEHNR and FQNEAQ (reference sequence). This CDR3 region has 14 residues. The CDR3 DNA reads TGTGCCGGCAGCCCGGGACAGGACATCTACGAGCAGTACTTC. It yields the protein CAGSPGQDIYEQYF.

The chain couples TRBV5-5 to TRBJ1-1, with D perhaps TRBD1 (5 bases). This CDR3 has 14 residues. Germline loops: CDR1 SGHKS, CDR2 YYEKEE (reference sequence). Trimming pared 0 bases from V and 3 bases from J, leaving 9 bases between. This CDR3 reads CASSLEGDYTEAFF. CDR3 nucleotides: TGTGCCAGCAGCTTGGAAGGGGATTACACTGAAGCTTTCTTT.

This clonotype was counted many times. CDR3 sequence reads: CATTGGSYEQYF. Here the CDR3 DNA reads TGTGCCACCACCGGAGGCTCCTACGAGCAGTACTTC. The chain joins TRBV7-9 to TRBJ2-7, with TRBD2 as a possible D gene (5 bases). Germline assignment: CDR1 SEHNR and CDR2 FQNEAQ (reference sequence). The V gene lost 10 bases and the J gene lost 0 bases, with 10 bases spanning the gap. The CDR3 totals 12 residues.

This clonotype was seen many times. This chain connects TRBV2 to TRBJ1-5; no firm D call. Germline V CDR1 and CDR2: SNHLY, FYNNEI. The V end lost 8 bases, the J end lost 0 bases, and 8 bases lay between the germline ends. The CDR3 sequence is 13 residues long. This CDR3 reads CASQDLSNQPQHF. DNA of the CDR3: TGTGCCAGCCAGGACCTTAGCAATCAGCCCCAGCATTTT.

In its sample, this clonotype was seen once. The V call is TRBV19, the J call TRBJ1-3; D remains ambiguous. This CDR3 has 10 amino acids. Germline CDR1 is LNHDA and CDR2 is SQIVND (reference sequence). Trimming pared 3 bases from V and 8 bases from J, leaving 2 bases between. CDR3 sequence: CASSMDTIYF. The CDR3 DNA reads TGTGCCAGTAGTATGGACACCATATATTTT. Full variable domain (outside the CDR3, taken from reference TRBV19 and TRBJ1-3): DGGITQSPKYLFRKEGQNVTLSCEQNLNHDAMYWYRQDPGQGLRLIYYSQIVNDFQKGDIAEGYSVSREKKESFPLTVTSAQKNPTAFYLCASSMDTIYFGEGSWLTVV.

This clonotype was seen more than once but under ten times. The chain joins TRBV29-1 to TRBJ1-1; D possibly corresponds to TRBD1 (5 bases). The germline V gene encodes CDR1 SQVTM and CDR2 ANQGSEA. Between the trimmed V and J ends, which lost 6 bases and 0 bases, there was a span of 11 bases. CDR3 length: 13 amino acids. The CDR3 DNA reads as TGCAGCGTGGGGGGGGGTATGAACACTGAAGCTTTCTTT. Its protein product is CSVGGGMNTEAFF.

This clonotype appeared many times. The chain uses TRBV19 and TRBJ1-5; TRBD1 is a possible D gene (5 bases). The V end was cut by 3 bases, the J end by 3 bases, with 9 bases between. This CDR3 region has 14 residues. Germline V gene sequence: CDR1 LNHDA, CDR2 SQIVND (reference sequence). The CDR3 nucleotides are TGTGCCAGTAGTATTGAAGGGGCCAATCAGCCCCAGCATTTT. As protein: CASSIEGANQPQHF.

CDR3 loop: CASSSAGHHTEAFF. Here the CDR3 DNA reads TGTGCCAGCAGCTCTGCCGGACACCACACTGAAGCTTTCTTT. The V and J genes are TRBV7-6 and TRBJ1-1; tentative D call: TRBD1 (5 bases). V was shortened by 4 bases and J by 3 bases, with 12 bases between the two germline ends. There are 14 residues in the CDR3. Germline loops: CDR1 SGHVS, CDR2 FNYEAQ.

The chain couples TRBV5-1 to TRBJ1-6; TRBD1 matches 8 bases. V lost 0 bases, J lost 7 bases, and 6 bases stayed unmatched. The CDR3 length is 16 residues. CDR1 is SGHRS, CDR2 YFSETQ, per germline. In nucleotides, the CDR3 is TGCGCCAGCAGCTTGGTCGGGACAGGAGCGAATTCACCCCTCCACTTT. It yields the protein CASSLVGTGANSPLHF.

This clonotype was counted many times. This chain uses TRBV3-1 with TRBJ2-1; 7 bases match TRBD2. Germline V gene sequence: CDR1 LGHDT, CDR2 YNNKEL (reference sequence). CDR3 length equals 14 residues. The ends lost 6 bases at V and 5 bases at J; junction bases unmatched: 7. CDR3 loop: CASSFGLGNNEQFF. CDR3 nucleotides: TGTGCCAGCAGTTTTGGACTAGGGAACAATGAGCAGTTCTTC.

This clonotype was recorded many times. The chain has TRBV6-1 and TRBJ2-5, with TRBD1 matching over 10 bases. The trim removed 8 bases at V and 4 bases at J, leaving 4 bases unmatched. This CDR3 has 13 amino acids. Germline lookup yields CDR1 MNHNS and CDR2 SASEGT. DNA for the CDR3: TGTGCCAGCGGACGGGACAGGGGAGAGACCCAGTACTTC. Amino acids: CASGRDRGETQYF.

This clonotype was detected many times. The chain recombines TRBV11-2 with TRBJ1-1, with TRBD1 identical over 8 bases. Looked up from germline, CDR1 is SGHAT and CDR2 is FQNNGV. Trimming cost V 2 bases and J 1 base; bases outside gene matches: 6. The CDR3 extends over 16 amino acids. The CDR3 sequence is CASSLLTGVGNTEAFF. The CDR3, as DNA: TGTGCCAGCAGCTTACTGACAGGGGTGGGGAACACTGAAGCTTTCTTT.

The chain recombines TRBV14 with TRBJ2-1; 8 nucleotides agree with TRBD1. Germline CDR1 reads SGHDN; CDR2 reads FVKESK. This CDR3 has 12 residues. The V segment lost 1 base and the J segment 12 bases; nucleotides outside the gene matches: 2. CDR3 in amino acids: CASSQGTGMQFF. In DNA, the CDR3 is TGTGCCAGCAGCCAAGGGACAGGGATGCAGTTCTTC.

The rearrangement links TRBV10-3 to TRBJ2-3; D might be TRBD1 (5 bases). Trimming cost V 3 bases and J 11 bases, with 9 bases left between them. The V gene's germline CDR1 is ENHRY and CDR2 SYGVKD. The CDR3 covers 11 residues. CDR3 residues: CAISERQGQYF. In DNA form, the CDR3 reads TGTGCCATCAGTGAAAGGCAGGGGCAGTATTTT.

On this clonotype itself: This may arise from a read error, as a much more abundant clone is one base away. The V call is TRBV11-1, the J call TRBJ2-1, with D hard to call. Looked up from germline, CDR1 is SGHAT and CDR2 is FQDESV (reference sequence). The CDR3 spans 18 residues. V lost 1 base, J lost 0 bases, and 16 bases lay in between. CDR3 nucleotide sequence: TGTGCCAGCAGCTTAGACGAAGGAAGCAGGAGCTCCTACAATGAGCAGTTCTTC. Protein product: CASSLDEGSRSSYNEQFF.

As regards this clonotype: A read error may explain this, as a much larger clone is one base away. The V gene is TRBV4-2, the J gene TRBJ2-5, with TRBD2 matching 15 bases. The CDR3 is made up of 18 amino acids. V dropped 1 base and J dropped 1; count of bases not matched to a gene: 4. Germline CDR1 reads LGHNA; CDR2 reads YNFKEQ. The chain's CDR3 is CASSQVGTSGGPQETQYF. CDR3 bases: TGTGCCAGCAGCCAAGTTGGGACTAGCGGGGGGCCCCAAGAGACCCAGTACTTC.

The gene calls are TRBV5-4 and TRBJ1-4; tentative D call: TRBD1 (5 bases). This CDR3 comprises 15 residues. V lost 0 bases, J lost 6 bases, and 12 bases lay in between. Germline CDR1 SGHNT, CDR2 YYREEE (reference sequence). The CDR3 coding sequence is TGTGCCAGCAGCTTGGGGGGGGGAACGGATGAAAAACTGTTTTTT. It specifies CASSLGGGTDEKLFF.

The chain employs TRBV11-2 and TRBJ2-1; unclear D gene. The V gene's germline CDR1 is SGHAT and CDR2 FQNNGV. The ends were cut back, 3 bases at V and 0 bases at J, with 9 bases in the middle. The CDR3 has 15 amino acids. CDR3 DNA: TGTGCCAGCAGCTTCACCTCGAGCTCCTACAATGAGCAGTTCTTC. This sequence encodes CASSFTSSSYNEQFF.

J is TRBJ2-1 and V is TRBV29-1, with D perhaps matching TRBD1 or TRBD2 (5 bases each). Germline CDR1 is SQVTM and CDR2 is ANQGSEA. This CDR3 region has 14 residues. Trimming took 3 bases from V and 8 from J, leaving 17 bases between them. The CDR3 bases are TGCAGCGTTGAGGCCGGGACGGCATTCTATGAGCAGTTCTTC. Protein product: CSVEAGTAFYEQFF.